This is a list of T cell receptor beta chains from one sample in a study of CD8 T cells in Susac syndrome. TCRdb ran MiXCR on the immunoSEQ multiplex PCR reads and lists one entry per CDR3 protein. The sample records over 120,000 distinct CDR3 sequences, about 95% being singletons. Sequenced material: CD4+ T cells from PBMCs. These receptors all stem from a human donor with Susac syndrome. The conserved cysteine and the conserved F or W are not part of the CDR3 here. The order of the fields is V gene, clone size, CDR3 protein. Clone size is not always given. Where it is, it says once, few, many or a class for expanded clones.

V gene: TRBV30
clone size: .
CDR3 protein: AWRRRGPYNEQF

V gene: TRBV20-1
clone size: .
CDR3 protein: SAVERQLRGTDTQY

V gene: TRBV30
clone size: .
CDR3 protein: AWGWEVNSPLH

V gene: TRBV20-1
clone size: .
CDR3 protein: SARLNTEAF

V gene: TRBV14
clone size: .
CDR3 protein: ASSRLLAGGYGYT

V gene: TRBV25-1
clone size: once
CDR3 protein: ASRDLDSLGYT

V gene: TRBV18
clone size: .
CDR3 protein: ASSPATGKANYGYT

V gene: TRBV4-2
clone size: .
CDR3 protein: ASSHPMNEQY

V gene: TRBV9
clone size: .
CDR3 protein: ASSPQGQGAGNTIY

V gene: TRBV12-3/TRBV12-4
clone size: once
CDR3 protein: ASSLWDATGELF

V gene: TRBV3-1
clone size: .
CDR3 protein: ASSQALENTEAF

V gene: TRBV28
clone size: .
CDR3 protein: ASRLSGREQY

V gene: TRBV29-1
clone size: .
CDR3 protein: SVEGSGNTIY

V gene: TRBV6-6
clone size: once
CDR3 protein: ASTYHGGKTEAF

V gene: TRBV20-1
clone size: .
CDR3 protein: SARAPGQGVGPLH

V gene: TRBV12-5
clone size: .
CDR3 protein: ASGLWVISGNTIY

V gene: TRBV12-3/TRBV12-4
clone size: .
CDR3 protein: ASNTGGGEKLF

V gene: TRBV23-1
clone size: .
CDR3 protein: ASSQSTGLRESPLH

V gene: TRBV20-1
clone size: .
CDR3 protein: SAPFTSGANVLT

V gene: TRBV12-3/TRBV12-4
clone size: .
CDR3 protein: ASSEGLAGVLEQF

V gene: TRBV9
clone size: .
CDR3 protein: ASSPNSWSIQY

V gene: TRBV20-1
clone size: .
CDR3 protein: SAGGRGYEQY

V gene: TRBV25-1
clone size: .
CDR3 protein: ASSDLSYEQY

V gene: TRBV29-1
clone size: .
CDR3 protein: SVAQGDEQY

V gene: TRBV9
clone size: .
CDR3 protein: ASSPVTGGLLQF

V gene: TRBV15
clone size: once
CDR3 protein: ATSRDGQTHQY

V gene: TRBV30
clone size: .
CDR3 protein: AWAEGTVYGYT

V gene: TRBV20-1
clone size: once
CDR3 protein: SAPGLAGGYTDTQY

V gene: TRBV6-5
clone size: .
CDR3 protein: ASRTDRGHEQY

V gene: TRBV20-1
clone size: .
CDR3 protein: SASPINTNQETQY

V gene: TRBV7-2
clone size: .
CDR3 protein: ASSLAPATSGLPNTGELF

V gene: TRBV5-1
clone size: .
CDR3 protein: ASSLGDRGYYGYT

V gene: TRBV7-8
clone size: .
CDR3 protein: ASSLANFVYEQY

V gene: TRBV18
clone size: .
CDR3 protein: ASSPPSARAYNEQF

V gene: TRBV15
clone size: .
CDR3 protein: ATSGDRGNSPLH

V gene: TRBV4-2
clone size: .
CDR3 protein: AAARTEQETQY

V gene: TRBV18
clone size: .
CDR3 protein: ASSRSGKEQF

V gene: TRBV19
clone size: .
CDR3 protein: ASSMGGRVNNEQF

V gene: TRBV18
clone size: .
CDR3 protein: ASSPFRDDTSAGGYT

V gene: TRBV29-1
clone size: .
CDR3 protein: SVEGQGKTEAF